Each of the 10 T cell receptor beta chains below was sequenced from the same sample in a study of Ad26.COV2.S vaccination and SARS-CoV-2 variants. Libraries were prepared by immunoSEQ multiplex PCR; TCRdb keeps only in-frame clonotypes and omits some of them. The repertoire consists of approximately 300,000 clones, with roughly 86% occurring once and the leading ten covering approximately 2%. Stated treatment: around 19 received Ad26.COV2.S at low or high dose, single or two shots; about five received placebo; per-sample allocation not given. Vaccine and placebo recipients were sampled on day 63 after the first injection. Material: peripheral blood, obtained in a trial of Ad26.COV2.S vaccine versus placebo. Source of these receptors: a person aged 18-65 years who received the Ad26.COV2.S COVID-19 vaccine or a placebo.

Notes on this clone: In the same sample, other DNA sequences code for this CDR3. The CDR3 DNA sequence: TGTGCCAGCTCACCAGGGGCAGGGAACACTGAAGCTTTCTTT. Translated, it gives CASSPGAGNTEAFF. The chain links TRBV18 to TRBJ1-1; perhaps TRBD1 as D (5 bases). Germline loops: CDR1 KGHSH, CDR2 LQKENI. With 2 bases removed from V and 1 base from J, the gap between germline ends came to 8 bases. The CDR3 extends over 14 amino acids.

This sequence joins TRBV18 and TRBJ2-5; D perhaps matches TRBD1 (5 bases). The length of the CDR3 is 15 residues. Trimming cost V 1 base and J 2 bases, with 11 bases left between them. The V gene's germline CDR1 is KGHSH and CDR2 LQKENI. This chain's CDR3 is CASSPRSGQQETQYF. The CDR3, as DNA: TGTGCCAGCTCACCACGCTCAGGACAACAAGAGACCCAGTACTTC.

The gene calls are TRBV5-1 and TRBJ2-3, with 12 bases lining up with TRBD2. The CDR3 runs 16 residues. The V segment lost 2 bases and the J segment 4 bases; nucleotides outside the gene matches: 5. The germline CDR1 and CDR2 sequences are SGHRS and YFSETQ. The CDR3 DNA is TGCGCCAGCAGCTTACTAGCGGGGGGTCTGGCAGATACGCAGTATTTT. It yields the protein CASSLLAGGLADTQYF.

This clone was seen a single time. This rearrangement joins TRBV12-3 or TRBV12-4 to TRBJ2-7; D is unresolved. V was cut by 1 base and J by 9 bases, with 13 bases left in between. This CDR3 comprises 13 residues. The CDR3 region is CASSLVPIRVQYF. The CDR3 nucleotides are TGTGCCAGCAGTTTAGTCCCAATTCGGGTGCAGTACTTC.

This clone was observed a single time. The J gene is TRBJ2-5, the V gene TRBV5-1, with 8 positions matching TRBD1. The junction had 8 bases not matched to a gene; V was cut back by 0 bases and J by 4 bases. Germline assignment: CDR1 SGHRS and CDR2 YFSETQ. This CDR3 is 16 amino acids long. CDR3 nucleotides: TGCGCCAGCAGCTTGGCCCAGGGGGCGGCGCGAGAGACCCAGTACTTC. Its translation: CASSLAQGAARETQYF.

The chain recombines TRBV24-1 with TRBJ2-7, with D perhaps TRBD1 (6 bases). V lost 4 bases and J 5 bases, leaving 8 bases between the germline ends. CDR3 length: 12 residues. From germline, CDR1 is KGHDR and CDR2 SFDVKD. CDR3 nucleotides: TGTGCCACCAGTGACAGGGGACACGAGCAGTACTTC. Translated: CATSDRGHEQYF.

The CDR3 loop is CASSIHGTGTFNEQFF. The CDR3 DNA follows: TGTGCCAGCAGCATACACGGGACAGGGACATTCAATGAGCAGTTCTTC. This chain uses TRBV11-2 with TRBJ2-1; 9 bases line up with TRBD1. The V gene's germline CDR1 is SGHAT and CDR2 FQNNGV. Unmatched junction bases numbered 11, after V lost 5 bases and J lost 6 bases. The CDR3 length is 16 residues.

Here the CDR3 reads CASSSQGTGKYQETQYF. In DNA, the CDR3 is TGTGCCAGCAGCTCCCAGGGGACAGGGAAGTACCAAGAGACCCAGTACTTC. The V and J genes are TRBV7-8 and TRBJ2-5; 9 bases are a match to TRBD1. CDR1 and CDR2 from the germline V gene are SGHVS and FQNEAQ. The CDR3 loop spans 17 amino acids. J lost 0 bases, V lost 4 bases, and 9 bases had no gene match.

The chain employs TRBV14 and TRBJ1-4; D gene ambiguous. In germline, CDR1 is SGHDN, CDR2 FVKESK. Trimming removed 4 bases from V and 0 bases from J, with 12 bases in between. The CDR3 has 16 amino acids. In nucleotides, the CDR3 is TGTGCCAGCAGCCCCCGGTTGAGCACAACTAATGAAAAACTGTTTTTT. Encoded protein: CASSPRLSTTNEKLFF. Using reference TRBV14 and TRBJ1-4 for the parts outside the CDR3, the full variable domain is EAGVTQFPSHSVIEKGQTVTLRCDPISGHDNLYWYRRVMGKEIKFLLHFVKESKQDESGMPNNRFLAERTGGTYSTLKVQPAELEDSGVYFCASSPRLSTTNEKLFFGSGTQLSVL.

The chain recombines TRBV3-1 (or the pseudogene TRBV3-2) with TRBJ1-1; a possible D gene is TRBD1 (5 bases). The CDR3 totals 14 residues. Germline CDR1 reads LGHDT; CDR2 reads YNNKEL (reference sequence). Trimming left V 6 bases short and J 4 bases short, with 15 bases between. In nucleotides, the CDR3 is TGTGCCAGCAGGCCAAAACTCGGGGGCACTGAAGCTTTCTTT. Its protein is CASRPKLGGTEAFF.